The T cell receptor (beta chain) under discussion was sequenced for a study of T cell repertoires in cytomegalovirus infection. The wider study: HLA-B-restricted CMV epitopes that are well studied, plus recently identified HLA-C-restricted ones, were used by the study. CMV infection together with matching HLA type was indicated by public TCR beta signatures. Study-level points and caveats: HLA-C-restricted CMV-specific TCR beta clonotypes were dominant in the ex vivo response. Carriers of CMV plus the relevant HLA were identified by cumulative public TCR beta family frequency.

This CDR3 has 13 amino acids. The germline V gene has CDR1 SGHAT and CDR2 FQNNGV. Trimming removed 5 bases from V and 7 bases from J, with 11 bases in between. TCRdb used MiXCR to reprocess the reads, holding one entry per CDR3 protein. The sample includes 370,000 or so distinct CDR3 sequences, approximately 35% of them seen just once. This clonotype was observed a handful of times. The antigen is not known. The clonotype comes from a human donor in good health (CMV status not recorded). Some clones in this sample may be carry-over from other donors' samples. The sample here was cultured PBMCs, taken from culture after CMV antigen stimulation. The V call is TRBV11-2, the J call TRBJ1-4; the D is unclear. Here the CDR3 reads CASSPPAIEKLFF. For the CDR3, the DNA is TGTGCCAGCAGCCCCCCCGCAATTGAAAAACTGTTTTTT. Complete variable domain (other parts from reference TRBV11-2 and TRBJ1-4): EAGVAQSPRYKIIEKRQSVAFWCNPISGHATLYWYQQILGQGPKLLIQFQNNGVVDDSQLPKDRFSAERLKGVDSTLKIQPAKLEDSAVYLCASSPPAIEKLFFGSGTQLSVL.